This T cell receptor beta chain stems from a study of Graves' ophthalmopathy and Graves' hyperthyroidism. General observations from the study: Ophthalmopathy versus stable hyperthyroidism: 13-signature model gave just under 90% sensitivity, around 81% specificity. Blood also harbored most expanded thyroid clonotypes above 0.001 frequency.

V lost 1 base to trimming and J lost 7 bases, with 13 bases between them. Per the germline V gene, CDR1 is LGHNA and CDR2 is YNFKEQ. This CDR3 is built from 14 residues. Among the exclusions were patients with other autoimmune diseases, uncontrolled infections, pregnancy or lactation. RNA transcripts provided the template for amplifying TCR beta CDR3 regions. The library came from an HTBI-primed first-round RT-PCR and a second-round multiplex PCR. TCRdb passed the multiplex PCR reads through MiXCR, listing each CDR3 protein once. Of 40,000 or so distinct CDR3 sequences in the sample, about 50% were seen once. Comments on this clonotype: The antigen is unknown.

The sample consisted of peripheral blood. The chain couples TRBV4-2 to TRBJ2-5, with D possibly matching TRBD2 (5 bases). The source of this sequence is an adult man with Graves' ophthalmopathy. This chain's CDR3 is CASSQVFQRMTQYF. CDR3 DNA: TGTGCCAGCAGCCAAGTTTTCCAGCGGATGACCCAGTACTTC.